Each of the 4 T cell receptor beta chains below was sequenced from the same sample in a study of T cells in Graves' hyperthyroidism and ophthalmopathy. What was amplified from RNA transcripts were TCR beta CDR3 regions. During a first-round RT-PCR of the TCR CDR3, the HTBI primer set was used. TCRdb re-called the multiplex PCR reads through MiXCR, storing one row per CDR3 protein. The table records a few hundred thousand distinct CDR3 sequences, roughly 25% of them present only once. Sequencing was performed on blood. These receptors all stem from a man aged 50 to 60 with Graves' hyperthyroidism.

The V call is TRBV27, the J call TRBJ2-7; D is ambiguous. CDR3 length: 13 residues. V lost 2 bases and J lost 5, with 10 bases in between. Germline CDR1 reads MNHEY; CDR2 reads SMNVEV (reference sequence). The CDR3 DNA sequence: TGTGCCAGCAGTTTACTGACTTCGGACGAGCAGTACTTC. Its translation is CASSLLTSDEQYF.

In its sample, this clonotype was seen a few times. This CDR3 is CATDPGLAEYNEQFF. The CDR3 region has the DNA TGTGCCACCGACCCCGGACTAGCGGAATACAATGAGCAGTTCTTC. The chain recombines TRBV2 with TRBJ2-1; TRBD2 matches 10 bases. Germline V gene data show CDR1 as SNHLY and CDR2 as FYNNEI. The CDR3 has 15 residues. V dropped 10 bases and J dropped 4; count of bases not matched to a gene: 10.

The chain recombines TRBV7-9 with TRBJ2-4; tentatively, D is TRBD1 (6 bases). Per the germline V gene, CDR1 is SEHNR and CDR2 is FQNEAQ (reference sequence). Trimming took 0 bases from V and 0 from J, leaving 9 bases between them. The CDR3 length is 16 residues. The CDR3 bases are TGTGCCAGCAGCTTAGCGGGGACACAAGCCAAAAACATTCAGTACTTC. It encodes CASSLAGTQAKNIQYF.

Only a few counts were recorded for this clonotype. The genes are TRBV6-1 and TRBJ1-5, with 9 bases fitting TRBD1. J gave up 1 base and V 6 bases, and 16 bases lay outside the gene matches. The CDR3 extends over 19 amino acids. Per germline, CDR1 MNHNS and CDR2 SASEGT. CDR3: CASRGTGTGMVVSNQPQHF. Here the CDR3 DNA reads TGTGCCAGCAGGGGGACAGGGACCGGGATGGTTGTGAGCAATCAGCCCCAGCATTTT.